The 11 T cell receptor beta chains reported below all come from one sample, sequenced in a study of blood T cell repertoires in COVID-19. Only in-frame clones appear in the TCRdb table, and some are missing; sequencing was by immunoSEQ multiplex PCR. The sample shows roughly 300,000 clones, roughly 84% of them seen only once. The sample consisted of peripheral blood. The source is a human donor with COVID-19, enrolled during active disease. The donor label of this sample is uncertain.

This sequence joins TRBV9 and TRBJ2-5; 12 positions agree with TRBD2. From germline, CDR1 is SGDLS and CDR2 YYNGEE. The CDR3 extends over 16 amino acids. With V trimmed by 4 bases and J by 1 base, 5 bases remained unmatched. DNA of the CDR3: TGTGCCAGCAGCCCCTGGACTAGCGGGGCCCAAGAGACCCAGTACTTC. Residues: CASSPWTSGAQETQYF.

This clone is a singleton in its sample. The chain employs TRBV20-1 and TRBJ2-5; a possible D gene is TRBD2 (5 bases). Germline V gene data show CDR1 as DFQATT and CDR2 as SNEGSKA (reference sequence). V was shortened by 8 bases and J by 3 bases, with 10 bases between the two germline ends. The CDR3 is 11 amino acids. As DNA, the CDR3 is TGCAGTCAGGAGGAAAAAGAGACCCAGTACTTC. It specifies CSQEEKETQYF.

V and J are TRBV19 and TRBJ2-7, with 7 bases lining up with TRBD2. Germline CDR1 is LNHDA and CDR2 is SQIVND (reference sequence). The CDR3 spans 14 residues. Germline trimming cut 10 bases from V and 5 bases from J; bases unmatched to any gene: 14. The CDR3, as DNA: TGTGCCACCGGGCGGCGCGGGAGAAAGGACGAGCAGTACTTC. Protein sequence: CATGRRGRKDEQYF.

V gene TRBV21-1 combines with J gene TRBJ2-3; the table names TRBD2, a call not compared with the DNA. TRBV21-1 counts as a pseudogene. This CDR3 comprises 17 residues. CDR3 protein: CASSEMGREGLADTQYF. The CDR3 region has the DNA TGTGCCAGCAGCGAGATGGGTAGAGAGGGTTTGGCAGATACGCAGTATTTT.

Note on this clone: This same CDR3 is encoded by further DNA sequences in the sample. This sequence joins TRBV7-2 and TRBJ2-7, with TRBD2 matching over 8 bases. Germline CDR1 is SGHTA and CDR2 is FQGNSA. The V and J ends lost 1 base and 4 bases, in that order; junction bases with no gene match: 6. The CDR3 extends over 15 amino acids. The CDR3 nucleotides are TGTGCCAGCAGCTTAGTTGCGGGAGGAACGTACGAGCAGTACTTC. Translation gives CASSLVAGGTYEQYF.

CDR3 amino acids: CASNTGWDYGYTF. CDR3 sequence (DNA): TGTGCCAGCAACACAGGGTGGGACTATGGCTACACCTTC. V usage is TRBV5-6 and J usage is TRBJ1-2; perhaps TRBD1 as D (6 bases). The V gene lost 6 bases and the J gene lost 3 bases, with 12 bases spanning the gap. Germline-derived CDR1 and CDR2 are SGHDT and YYEEEE. This CDR3 comprises 13 residues.

The gene calls are TRBV7-9 and TRBJ2-7; TRBD2 agrees at 9 bases. Unmatched junction bases numbered 10, after V lost 5 bases and J lost 2 bases. CDR1 and CDR2 from the germline V gene are SEHNR and FQNEAQ (reference sequence). This CDR3 is 16 amino acids long. CDR3 loop: CASSLSASGRPYEQYF. CDR3 DNA: TGTGCCAGCAGCCTTAGCGCCAGCGGGAGGCCCTACGAGCAGTACTTC.

The chain couples TRBV18 to TRBJ1-4; 7 nucleotides line up with TRBD1. The V gene end was trimmed by 3 bases and the J gene end by 7 bases; junction bases not matched to a gene: 8. Germline lookup yields CDR1 KGHSH and CDR2 LQKENI. The CDR3 is 15 amino acids. CDR3 sequence (DNA): TGTGCCAGCTCACCTCGACAGGGCGGTATTGAAAAACTGTTTTTT. Translated: CASSPRQGGIEKLFF.

The chain uses TRBV3-1 (or the pseudogene TRBV3-2) and TRBJ1-1; the D is unclear. The germline V gene encodes CDR1 LGHDT and CDR2 YNNKEL (reference sequence). The V end was cut by 2 bases, the J end by 4 bases, with 14 bases between. There are 15 residues in the CDR3. DNA for the CDR3: TGTGCCAGCAGCCAAAGTCTAGCTTACGGCACTGAAGCTTTCTTT. Amino acid sequence: CASSQSLAYGTEAFF.

The chain employs TRBV3-1 (or the pseudogene TRBV3-2) and TRBJ2-7, with 7 bases aligning to TRBD1. The CDR3 runs to 16 residues. The trim removed 0 bases at V and 2 bases at J, leaving 7 bases unmatched. Looked up from germline, CDR1 is LGHDT and CDR2 is YNNKEL (reference sequence). CDR3 in DNA: TGTGCCAGCAGCCAAGAGGGTTGGACAGGCCCCTACGAGCAGTACTTC. This gives the protein CASSQEGWTGPYEQYF.

The chain joins TRBV19 to TRBJ2-4; 10 nucleotides agree with TRBD2. The length of the CDR3 is 14 residues. Germline assignment: CDR1 LNHDA and CDR2 SQIVND (reference sequence). V gave up 3 bases and J gave up 5 bases; unmatched junction bases: 1. CDR3 coding DNA: TGTGCCAGTAGTATTACTAGCGGGGAAAACATTCAGTACTTC. Its protein is CASSITSGENIQYF.